The 27 T cell receptor beta chains listed next were all sequenced from one sample in a study of blood T cell repertoires in COVID-19. Only in-frame clones appear in the TCRdb table, and some are missing; sequencing was by immunoSEQ multiplex PCR. Of about 140,000 clones listed, 80% to 85% are singletons. Sequenced sample: peripheral blood. The receptors were gathered from an older woman with acute or convalescent COVID-19.

Relative to its sample, this clone is medium-sized. V usage is TRBV7-9 and J usage is TRBJ2-2; D perhaps matches TRBD2 (6 bases). The germline gives CDR1 SEHNR, CDR2 FQNEAQ (reference sequence). The CDR3 spans 17 residues. With 4 bases removed from V and 1 base from J, the gap between germline ends came to 16 bases. The CDR3 sequence: CASSSLGGGLNTGELFF. CDR3 nucleotides: TGTGCCAGCAGCTCCCTTGGGGGAGGTCTGAACACCGGGGAGCTGTTTTTT.

The chain uses TRBV28 and TRBJ2-1; TRBD2 matches 7 bases. This CDR3 region has 15 residues. Trimming cost V 0 bases and J 5 bases; bases outside gene matches: 4. The germline gives CDR1 MDHEN, CDR2 SYDVKM. The CDR3 protein is CASSLWGGSDNEQFF. For the CDR3, the DNA is TGTGCCAGCAGTTTATGGGGGGGGTCGGACAATGAGCAGTTCTTC.

This clone has only one observation. The rearrangement joins TRBV11-2 to TRBJ1-3; D may be TRBD1 (6 bases). The CDR3 has 15 residues. Germline V gives CDR1 SGHAT, CDR2 FQNNGV. V was trimmed by 1 base and J by 3 bases, leaving 10 bases between them. CDR3 in amino acids: CASSLVGAVGNTIYF. The CDR3 nucleotides are TGTGCCAGCAGCTTAGTGGGGGCTGTTGGAAACACCATATATTTT. The variable domain in full, with the rest retrieved from reference TRBV11-2 and TRBJ1-3, is EAGVAQSPRYKIIEKRQSVAFWCNPISGHATLYWYQQILGQGPKLLIQFQNNGVVDDSQLPKDRFSAERLKGVDSTLKIQPAKLEDSAVYLCASSLVGAVGNTIYFGEGSWLTVV.

The table lists this clone with a count of one. The gene calls are TRBV6-5 and TRBJ2-2, with 10 bases lining up with TRBD1. Germline trimming cut 6 bases from V and 6 bases from J; bases unmatched to any gene: 4. Germline CDR1 reads MNHEY; CDR2 reads SVGAGI. This CDR3 has 14 amino acids. The CDR3 loop reads CASRATGGSGELFF. The CDR3 nucleotides are TGTGCCAGCAGGGCGACAGGGGGCTCCGGGGAGCTGTTTTTT.

This chain links TRBV3-1 (or the pseudogene TRBV3-2) with TRBJ1-4, with D uncertain. This CDR3 contains 12 residues. Per the germline V gene, CDR1 is LGHDT and CDR2 is YNNKEL (reference sequence). V lost 1 base, J lost 14 bases, and 11 bases lay in between. CDR3 bases: TGTGCCAGCAGCCAAGTTACGGGTTCGCTGTTTTTT. This translates into CASSQVTGSLFF.

This chain uses TRBV5-1 with TRBJ1-2; the match to TRBD1 covers 8 bases. The germline V gene encodes CDR1 SGHRS and CDR2 YFSETQ. The CDR3 has 15 amino acids. After removal of 8 bases from V and 0 bases from J, the junction contained 9 bases not matched to a gene. CDR3: CASRTGYVSNYGYTF. As DNA, the CDR3 is TGCGCCAGTAGGACAGGGTATGTTTCTAACTATGGCTACACCTTC.

This clone was seen only a few times. The chain joins TRBV3-1 (or the pseudogene TRBV3-2) to TRBJ1-2, with D possibly matching TRBD1 (5 bases). Germline lookup yields CDR1 LGHDT and CDR2 YNNKEL (reference sequence). This CDR3 has 12 amino acids. V gave up 6 bases and J gave up 3 bases, with 8 bases separating them. CDR3 residues: CASSRGDYGYTF. CDR3 DNA: TGTGCCAGCAGTCGGGGGGACTATGGCTACACCTTC.

J is TRBJ2-7 and V is TRBV5-1, with TRBD1 identical over 7 bases. This CDR3 has 14 residues. The V gene's germline CDR1 is SGHRS and CDR2 YFSETQ. The junction had 10 bases not matched to a gene; V was cut back by 4 bases and J by 6 bases. The CDR3: CASSPGQNSAEQYF. CDR3 coding DNA: TGCGCCAGCAGCCCGGGACAGAACTCAGCCGAGCAGTACTTC.

The DNA of the CDR3 is TGTGCCAGCAGCTTCCTAGCGGGAGGGCAAAATCTAGCCAAAAACATTCAGTACTTC. Protein sequence: CASSFLAGGQNLAKNIQYF. V and J are TRBV5-5 and TRBJ2-4; 12 bases fit TRBD2. Germline V gene lookup returns CDR1 SGHKS and CDR2 YYEKEE (reference sequence). J was trimmed by 0 bases and V by 2 bases; bases with no gene match: 9. The CDR3 is 19 residues long.

The chain joins TRBV7-6 to TRBJ2-7; D possibly corresponds to TRBD2 (7 bases). V was trimmed by 1 base and J by 0 bases, leaving 16 bases between them. The CDR3 runs to 17 residues. CDR1 is SGHVS, CDR2 FNYEAQ, per germline. CDR3 coding DNA: TGTGCCAGCAGCTTAGGCCCGGGGGGCGGGGGCTCCTACGAGCAGTACTTC. Amino acids: CASSLGPGGGGSYEQYF.

This chain links TRBV3-1 (or the pseudogene TRBV3-2) with TRBJ1-5; D gene uncertain. This CDR3 is built from 13 residues. The germline V gene encodes CDR1 LGHDT and CDR2 YNNKEL (reference sequence). The V end was cut by 1 base, the J end by 4 bases, with 5 bases between. This CDR3 is CASSQGRNQPQHF. CDR3 bases: TGTGCCAGCAGCCAAGGCCGGAATCAGCCCCAGCATTTT.

The chain is built from TRBV30 and TRBJ1-5, with D hard to call. The germline V gene encodes CDR1 GTSNPN and CDR2 SVGIG (reference sequence). Trimming stripped 5 bases from V and 0 bases from J, with 8 bases between. This CDR3 is built from 13 residues. The CDR3 nucleotides are TGTGCCTGGGGGGAGAATAGCAATCAGCCCCAGCATTTT. It is translated as CAWGENSNQPQHF.

V is TRBV12-3 or TRBV12-4 and J is TRBJ2-1; D not certain. CDR3 size: 13 residues. V gave up 11 bases and J gave up 0 bases, with 11 bases separating them. CDR3 sequence: CASSLSSYNEQFF. In DNA, the CDR3 is TGTGCCTCAAGCCTGAGCTCCTACAATGAGCAGTTCTTC.

The CDR3 DNA reads TGTGCCACCAGCCTCAGGGGTTTACCGAAAGAGACCCAGTACTTC. Amino acids: CATSLRGLPKETQYF. V and J are TRBV15 and TRBJ2-5, with D possibly matching TRBD1 (6 bases). The CDR3 runs to 15 residues. Trimming shortened V by 5 bases and J by 3 bases, and 16 bases separated the two germline ends. CDR1 LNHNV and CDR2 YYDKDF come from the germline V gene (reference sequence).

The rearrangement links TRBV14 to TRBJ2-7; no clear D gene. This CDR3 spans 12 amino acids. The V and J ends lost 7 bases and 6 bases respectively, with 13 bases between them. CDR1 and CDR2 from the germline V gene are SGHDN and FVKESK. The CDR3 coding sequence is TGTGCCAGCAACGCAGGCTCCCGCGAGCAGTACTTC. It specifies CASNAGSREQYF.

V and J are TRBV18 and TRBJ2-1, with 9 bases that match TRBD1. The CDR3 covers 16 residues. The germline V gene encodes CDR1 KGHSH and CDR2 LQKENI. V trimming: 6 bases; J trimming: 6 bases; junction bases outside the gene matches: 12. The CDR3 DNA reads TGTGCCAGCTCTCAATACACAGGGGGCCCCTCCAATGAGCAGTTCTTC. This translates into CASSQYTGGPSNEQFF.

The chain links TRBV5-1 to TRBJ1-4; tentatively, D is TRBD1 (6 bases). Germline lookup yields CDR1 SGHRS and CDR2 YFSETQ. V was shortened by 1 base and J by 7 bases, with 17 bases between the two germline ends. The CDR3 sequence is 16 residues long. CDR3 sequence reads: CASSLIGAQGSEKLFF. DNA for the CDR3: TGCGCCAGCAGCTTGATAGGGGCACAGGGCAGTGAAAAACTGTTTTTT.

The chain uses TRBV6-2 or TRBV6-3 and TRBJ1-2; possible D gene TRBD1, 5 bases. The germline CDR1 and CDR2 sequences are MNHEY and SVGEGT. V lost 6 bases and J lost 2, with 22 bases in between. The CDR3 is 17 residues long. The CDR3 loop is CASSNSPWGRSNYGYTF. Written as DNA, the CDR3 is TGTGCCAGCAGCAACTCCCCCTGGGGCAGATCGAACTATGGCTACACCTTC.

V is TRBV7-2 and J is TRBJ2-5; 10 bases agree with TRBD2. V lost 3 bases to trimming and J lost 3 bases; unmatched junction nucleotides: 4. The CDR3 covers 15 residues. From germline, CDR1 is SGHTA and CDR2 FQGNSA. The DNA for the CDR3 is TGTGCCAGCAGCTTGGGCCTAGCGGGAGAAGAGACCCAGTACTTC. Amino acids: CASSLGLAGEETQYF.

The rearrangement links TRBV5-1 to TRBJ1-5; D ambiguous. Per germline, CDR1 SGHRS and CDR2 YFSETQ. Trimming left V 0 bases short and J 11 bases short, with 18 bases between. The CDR3 loop spans 15 amino acids. The CDR3 reads CASSLDGPGFGAQHF. The CDR3 DNA is TGCGCCAGCAGCTTGGACGGACCGGGTTTCGGGGCCCAGCATTTT.

The rearrangement joins TRBV19 to TRBJ2-1; 7 bases fit TRBD2. The CDR3 runs to 14 residues. CDR1 and CDR2 from the germline V gene are LNHDA and SQIVND (reference sequence). After removal of 2 bases from V and 4 bases from J, the junction contained 2 bases not matched to a gene. CDR3 loop: CASSISGEYNEQFF. CDR3 sequence (DNA): TGTGCCAGTAGTATAAGCGGGGAGTACAATGAGCAGTTCTTC. The full variable domain, completed using reference TRBV19 and TRBJ2-1, is DGGITQSPKYLFRKEGQNVTLSCEQNLNHDAMYWYRQDPGQGLRLIYYSQIVNDFQKGDIAEGYSVSREKKESFPLTVTSAQKNPTAFYLCASSISGEYNEQFFGPGTRLTVL.

The chain employs TRBV5-1 and TRBJ2-7; D unresolved. V shed 2 bases and J shed 1 base, with 7 bases lying between them. Germline V lookup: CDR1 SGHRS, CDR2 YFSETQ. The CDR3 is 13 residues long. CDR3 in DNA: TGCGCCAGCAGCTTAACAATTTCCTACGAGCAGTACTTC. This gives the protein CASSLTISYEQYF.

This chain connects TRBV20-1 to TRBJ1-1; D gene uncertain. The CDR3 length is 11 residues. CDR1 is DFQATT and CDR2 is SNEGSKA in the germline V gene (reference sequence). Trimming stripped 0 bases from V and 10 bases from J, with 9 bases between. The CDR3 nucleotides are TGCAGTGCTAGAGATATTTCCGGAGCTTTCTTT. Amino acid sequence: CSARDISGAFF.

The V call is TRBV12-3 or TRBV12-4, the J call TRBJ1-2; D is unresolved. V lost 2 bases and J 4 bases, leaving 5 bases between the germline ends. This CDR3 comprises 12 residues. CDR3 bases: TGTGCCAGCAGTTTAACAGCCTATGGCTACACCTTC. The encoded protein is CASSLTAYGYTF.

This chain uses TRBV4-1 with TRBJ2-2, with 9 bases identical to TRBD1. CDR1 is MGHRA, CDR2 YSYEKL, per germline. CDR3 length: 16 amino acids. With 4 bases clipped from V and 3 bases from J, the junction kept 6 bases outside the gene matches. The DNA for the CDR3 is TGCGCCAGCAGCCTAGGGACAGGGAAAGACACCGGGGAGCTGTTTTTT. It yields the protein CASSLGTGKDTGELFF.

The genes are TRBV5-1 and TRBJ1-6; possible D gene TRBD1, 5 bases. Germline-derived CDR1 and CDR2 are SGHRS and YFSETQ. V shed 0 bases and J shed 7 bases, with 11 bases lying between them. CDR3 size: 15 residues. The CDR3 nucleotides are TGCGCCAGCAGCTTGGTCTACGGGGGAAATTCACCCCTCCACTTT. It codes for CASSLVYGGNSPLHF.

In the case of this clone: Germline and junction disagree at one end, which may indicate a read error. This rearrangement joins TRBV7-9 to TRBJ1-4, with a tentative D call TRBD1 (6 bases). This CDR3 is built from 13 residues. The germline CDR1 and CDR2 sequences are SEHNR and FQNEAQ (reference sequence). CDR3 in amino acids: CASSWTDSLTVKF. The CDR3 region has the DNA TGTGCCAGCAGCTGGACGGACAGCCTAACCGTAAAATTT.